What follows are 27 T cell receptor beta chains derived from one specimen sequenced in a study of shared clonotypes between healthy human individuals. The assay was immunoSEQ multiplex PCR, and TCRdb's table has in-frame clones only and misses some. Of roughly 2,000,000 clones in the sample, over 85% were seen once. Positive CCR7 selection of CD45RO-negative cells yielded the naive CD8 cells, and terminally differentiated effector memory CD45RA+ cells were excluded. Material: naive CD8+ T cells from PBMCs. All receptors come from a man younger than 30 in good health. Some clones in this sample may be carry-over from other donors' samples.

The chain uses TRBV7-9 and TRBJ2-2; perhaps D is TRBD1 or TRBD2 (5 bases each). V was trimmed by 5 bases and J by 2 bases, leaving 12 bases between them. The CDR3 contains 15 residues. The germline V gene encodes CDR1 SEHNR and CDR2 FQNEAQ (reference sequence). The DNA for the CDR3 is TGTGCCAGCAGCGCCCGGGACGTAAACACCGGGGAGCTGTTTTTT. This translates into CASSARDVNTGELFF.

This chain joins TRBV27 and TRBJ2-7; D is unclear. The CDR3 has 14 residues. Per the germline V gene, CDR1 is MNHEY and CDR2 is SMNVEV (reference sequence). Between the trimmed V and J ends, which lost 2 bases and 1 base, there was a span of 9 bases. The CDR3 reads CASSLIVDSYEQYF. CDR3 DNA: TGTGCCAGCAGTTTAATTGTCGATTCCTACGAGCAGTACTTC.

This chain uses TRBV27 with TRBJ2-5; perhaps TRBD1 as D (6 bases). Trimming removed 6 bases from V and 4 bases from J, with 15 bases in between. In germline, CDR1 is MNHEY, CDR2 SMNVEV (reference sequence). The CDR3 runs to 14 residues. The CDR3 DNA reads TGTGCCAGCAGGGCAACTCTCAGGGGAGAGACCCAGTACTTC. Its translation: CASRATLRGETQYF.

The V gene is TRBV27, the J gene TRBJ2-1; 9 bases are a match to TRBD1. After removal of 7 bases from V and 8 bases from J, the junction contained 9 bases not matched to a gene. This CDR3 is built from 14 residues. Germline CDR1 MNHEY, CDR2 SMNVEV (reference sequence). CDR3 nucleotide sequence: TGTGCCAGCACTAAGGACAGGGGAGGCCATGAGCAGTTCTTC. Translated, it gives CASTKDRGGHEQFF.

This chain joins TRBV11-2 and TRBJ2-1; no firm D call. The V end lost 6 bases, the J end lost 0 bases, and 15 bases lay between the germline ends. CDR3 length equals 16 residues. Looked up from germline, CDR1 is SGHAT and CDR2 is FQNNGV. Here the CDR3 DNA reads TGTGCCAGCAGTCTGACTTTCCGTCGCTCCTACAATGAGCAGTTCTTC. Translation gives CASSLTFRRSYNEQFF.

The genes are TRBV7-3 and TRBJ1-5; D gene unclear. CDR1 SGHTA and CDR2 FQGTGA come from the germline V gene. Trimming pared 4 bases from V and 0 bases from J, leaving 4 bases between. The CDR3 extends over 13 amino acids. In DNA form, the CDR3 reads TGTGCCAGCAGCTCTAGTAGCAATCAGCCCCAGCATTTT. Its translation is CASSSSSNQPQHF.

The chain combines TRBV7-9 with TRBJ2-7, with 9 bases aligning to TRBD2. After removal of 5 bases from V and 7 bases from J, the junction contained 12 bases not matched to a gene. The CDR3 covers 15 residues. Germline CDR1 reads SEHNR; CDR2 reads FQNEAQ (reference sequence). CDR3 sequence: CASSPPPGLAGEQYF. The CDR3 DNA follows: TGTGCCAGCAGCCCCCCCCCGGGGCTAGCGGGAGAGCAGTACTTC. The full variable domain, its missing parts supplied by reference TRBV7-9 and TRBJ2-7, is DTGVSQNPRHKITKRGQNVTFRCDPISEHNRLYWYRQTLGQGPEFLTYFQNEAQLEKSRLLSDRFSAERPKGSFSTLEIQRTEQGDSAMYLCASSPPPGLAGEQYFGPGTRLTVT.

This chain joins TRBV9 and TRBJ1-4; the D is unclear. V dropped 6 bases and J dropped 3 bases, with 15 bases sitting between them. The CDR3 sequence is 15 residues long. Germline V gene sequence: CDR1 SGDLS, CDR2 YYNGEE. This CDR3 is CASTPGNGANEKLFF. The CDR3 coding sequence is TGTGCCAGCACGCCTGGGAATGGGGCTAATGAAAAACTGTTTTTT.

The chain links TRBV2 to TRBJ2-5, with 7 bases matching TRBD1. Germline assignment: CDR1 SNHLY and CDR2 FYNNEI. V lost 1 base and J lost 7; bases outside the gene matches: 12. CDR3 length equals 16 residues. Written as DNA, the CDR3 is TGTGCCAGCAGTGAAGAATGGACAGGCCCCCCGGGGACCCAGTACTTC. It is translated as CASSEEWTGPPGTQYF.

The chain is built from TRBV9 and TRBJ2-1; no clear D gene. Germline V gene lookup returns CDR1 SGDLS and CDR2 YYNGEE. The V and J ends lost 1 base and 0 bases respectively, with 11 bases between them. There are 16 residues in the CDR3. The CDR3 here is CASSVWPTGSYNEQFF. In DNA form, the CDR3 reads TGTGCCAGCAGCGTATGGCCCACGGGCTCCTACAATGAGCAGTTCTTC.

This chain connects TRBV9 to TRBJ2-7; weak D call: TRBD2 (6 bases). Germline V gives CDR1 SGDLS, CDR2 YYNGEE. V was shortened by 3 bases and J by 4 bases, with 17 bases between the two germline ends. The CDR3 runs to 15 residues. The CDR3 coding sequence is TGTGCCAGCAGCGAGTCGGAGGGGTTCTCGTACGAGCAGTACTTC. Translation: CASSESEGFSYEQYF.

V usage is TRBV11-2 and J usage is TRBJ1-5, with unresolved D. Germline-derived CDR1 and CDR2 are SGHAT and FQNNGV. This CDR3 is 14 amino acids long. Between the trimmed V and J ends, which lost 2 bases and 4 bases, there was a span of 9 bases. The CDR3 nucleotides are TGTGCCAGCAGCTTAAGTCAGTTAAATCAGCCCCAGCATTTT. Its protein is CASSLSQLNQPQHF.

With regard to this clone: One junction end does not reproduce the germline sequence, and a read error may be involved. The CDR3 sequence: CASSLETWSDTPIF. The DNA of the CDR3 is TGTGCCAGCAGCTTAGAGACTTGGTCAGACACACCGATCTTC. The chain couples TRBV7-9 to TRBJ1-2, with D unresolved. This CDR3 has 14 amino acids. The V gene's germline CDR1 is SEHNR and CDR2 FQNEAQ (reference sequence).

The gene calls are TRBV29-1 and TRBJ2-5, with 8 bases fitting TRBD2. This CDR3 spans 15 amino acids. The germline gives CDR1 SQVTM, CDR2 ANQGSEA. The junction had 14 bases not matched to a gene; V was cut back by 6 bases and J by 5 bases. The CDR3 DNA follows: TGCAGCGTCCATCCCCCGGGAGGGTCGCGCGAGACCCAGTACTTC. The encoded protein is CSVHPPGGSRETQYF.

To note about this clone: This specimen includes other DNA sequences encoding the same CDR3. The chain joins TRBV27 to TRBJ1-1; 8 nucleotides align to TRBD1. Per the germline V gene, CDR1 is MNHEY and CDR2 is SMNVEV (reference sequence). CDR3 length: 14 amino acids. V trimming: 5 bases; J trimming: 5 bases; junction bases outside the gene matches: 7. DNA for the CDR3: TGTGCCAGCAGTGAAACAGGGGGTCGGACTGAAGCTTTCTTT. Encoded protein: CASSETGGRTEAFF.

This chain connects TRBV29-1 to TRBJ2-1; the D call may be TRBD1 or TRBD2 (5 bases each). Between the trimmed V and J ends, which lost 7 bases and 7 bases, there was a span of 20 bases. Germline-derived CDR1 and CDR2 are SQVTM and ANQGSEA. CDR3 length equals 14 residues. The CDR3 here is CSATARDPGNEQFF. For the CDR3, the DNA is TGCAGCGCAACCGCCCGGGACCCAGGGAATGAGCAGTTCTTC.

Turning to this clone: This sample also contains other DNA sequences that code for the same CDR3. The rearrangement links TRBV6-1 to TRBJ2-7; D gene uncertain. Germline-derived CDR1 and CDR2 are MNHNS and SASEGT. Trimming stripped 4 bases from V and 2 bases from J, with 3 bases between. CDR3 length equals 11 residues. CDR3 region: CASSATYEQYF. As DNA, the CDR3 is TGTGCCAGCAGTGCAACCTACGAGCAGTACTTC.

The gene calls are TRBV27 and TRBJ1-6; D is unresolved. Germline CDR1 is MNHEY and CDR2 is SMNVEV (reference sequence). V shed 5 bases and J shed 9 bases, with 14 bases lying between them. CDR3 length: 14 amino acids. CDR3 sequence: CASSPRERGSPLHF. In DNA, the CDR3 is TGTGCCAGCAGTCCTAGGGAGCGAGGTTCACCCCTCCACTTT.

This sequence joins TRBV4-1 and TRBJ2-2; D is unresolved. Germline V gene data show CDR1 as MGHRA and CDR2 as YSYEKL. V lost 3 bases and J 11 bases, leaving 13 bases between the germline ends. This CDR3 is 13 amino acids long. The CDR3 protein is CASSHGSGFELFF. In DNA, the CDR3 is TGCGCCAGCAGCCACGGGTCGGGCTTCGAGCTGTTTTTT.

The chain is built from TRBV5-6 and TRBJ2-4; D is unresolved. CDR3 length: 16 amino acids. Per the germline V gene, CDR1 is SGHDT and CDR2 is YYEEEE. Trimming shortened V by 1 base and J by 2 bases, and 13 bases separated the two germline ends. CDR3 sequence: CASSLFYRNTKNIQYF. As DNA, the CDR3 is TGTGCCAGCAGCTTGTTCTATCGGAATACCAAAAACATTCAGTACTTC. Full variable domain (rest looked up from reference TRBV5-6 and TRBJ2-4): DAGVTQSPTHLIKTRGQQVTLRCSPKSGHDTVSWYQQALGQGPQFIFQYYEEEERQRGNFPDRFSGHQFPNYSSELNVNALLLGDSALYLCASSLFYRNTKNIQYFGAGTRLSVL.

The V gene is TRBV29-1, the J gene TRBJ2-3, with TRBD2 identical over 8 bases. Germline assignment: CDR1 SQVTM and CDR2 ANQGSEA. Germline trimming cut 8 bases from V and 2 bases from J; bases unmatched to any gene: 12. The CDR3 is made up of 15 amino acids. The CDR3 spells CSTRMTSAYTDTQYF. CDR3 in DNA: TGCAGCACACGGATGACTAGCGCATACACAGATACGCAGTATTTT.

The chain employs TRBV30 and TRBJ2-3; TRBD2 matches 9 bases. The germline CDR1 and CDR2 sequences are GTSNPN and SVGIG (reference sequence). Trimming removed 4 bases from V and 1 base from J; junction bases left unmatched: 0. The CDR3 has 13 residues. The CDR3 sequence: CAWTSGGTDTQYF. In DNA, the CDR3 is TGTGCCTGGACTAGCGGGGGCACAGATACGCAGTATTTT.

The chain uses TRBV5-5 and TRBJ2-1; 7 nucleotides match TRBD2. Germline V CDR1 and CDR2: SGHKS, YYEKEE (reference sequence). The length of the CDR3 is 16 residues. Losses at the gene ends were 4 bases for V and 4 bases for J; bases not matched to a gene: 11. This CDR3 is CASSAGTRELYNEQFF. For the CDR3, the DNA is TGTGCCAGCAGCGCTGGTACGCGGGAGCTGTACAATGAGCAGTTCTTC.

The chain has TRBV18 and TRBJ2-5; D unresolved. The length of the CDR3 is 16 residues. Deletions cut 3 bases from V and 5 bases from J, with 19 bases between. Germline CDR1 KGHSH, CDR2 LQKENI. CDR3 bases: TGTGCCAGCTCACCGACCGCGACCACGCGGCCGGAGACCCAGTACTTC. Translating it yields CASSPTATTRPETQYF.

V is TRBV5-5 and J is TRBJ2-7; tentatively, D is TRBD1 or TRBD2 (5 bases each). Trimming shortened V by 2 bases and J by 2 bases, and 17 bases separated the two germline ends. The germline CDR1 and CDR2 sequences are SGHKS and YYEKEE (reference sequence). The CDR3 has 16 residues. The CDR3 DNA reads TGTGCCAGCAGCTTTGGTGCCGGGACCCCTCCCTACGAGCAGTACTTC. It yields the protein CASSFGAGTPPYEQYF.

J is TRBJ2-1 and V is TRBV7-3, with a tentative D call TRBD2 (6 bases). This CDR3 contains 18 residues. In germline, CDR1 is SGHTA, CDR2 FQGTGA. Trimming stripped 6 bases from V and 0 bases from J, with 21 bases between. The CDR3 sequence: CASRSYDGGISSYNEQFF. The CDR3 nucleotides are TGTGCCAGCAGATCCTATGACGGAGGGATCAGCTCCTACAATGAGCAGTTCTTC.

CDR3 region: CASEPSGGTEAFF. CDR3 nucleotide sequence: TGTGCCAGCGAACCGTCAGGGGGAACTGAAGCTTTCTTT. The genes are TRBV28 and TRBJ1-1; 7 positions agree with TRBD1. The CDR3 is made up of 13 amino acids. Germline CDR1 MDHEN, CDR2 SYDVKM. V shed 8 bases, J shed 5 bases, and the junction held 8 bases outside the gene matches.